This is a list of T cell receptor beta chains from one sample in a study of monozygotic twins with cystic fibrosis. Generated by immunoSEQ multiplex PCR, the TCRdb table keeps only in-frame clones and is missing some. The sample has roughly 14,000 clones, just under 95% seen once. Sequenced: blood. Receptors were obtained from a girl aged 2 to 10 with cystic fibrosis. CDR3s leave out the opening cysteine and the closing phenylalanine or tryptophan. Clone size appears in some rows only: once, few, many, or a class for an expanded clone.

V gene	clone size	J gene	CDR3 protein
TRBV2	NA	TRBJ2-3	ASSEFGTSGVRDTQY
TRBV19	NA	TRBJ2-1	ASNVGLAGYNEQF
TRBV5-1	NA	TRBJ2-5	ASEPGLFKMETQY
TRBV10-2	NA	TRBJ2-1	ASSESATGYRNEQF
TRBV27	NA	TRBJ1-5	ASSSGTQGNQPQH
TRBV7-8	NA	TRBJ2-7	ASSLAGDKSYEQY
TRBV27	NA	TRBJ2-7	ASSSTRTGPIYEQY
TRBV15	NA	TRBJ2-3	ATSRVGSTDTQY
TRBV28	once	TRBJ2-2	ASSAIDQATILF
TRBV7-9	NA	TRBJ1-1	ASSPKVTTEAF
TRBV25-1	few	TRBJ2-3	ASTPGDTQY
TRBV7-2	NA	TRBJ2-1	ASSLAWGEGPYNEQF
TRBV4-2	NA	TRBJ1-5	ASSQRQGVQPQH
TRBV27	NA	TRBJ1-1	ASSHRDRVVAF
TRBV25-1	NA	TRBJ2-7	ASSEGAGTGGEQY
TRBV30	NA	TRBJ1-2	AWSVVRGYGYT
TRBV30	NA	TRBJ2-3	AWSVLAGVADTQY
TRBV7-2	NA	TRBJ1-2	ASSLVTAANGYT
TRBV5-6	NA	TRBJ2-7	ASSLVTGYEQY
TRBV19	NA	TRBJ2-7	ASSISRTYEQY
TRBV4-1	NA	TRBJ2-2	ASSHYEGGAGNTGELF
TRBV25-1	NA	TRBJ1-2	ASSEFANYGYT
TRBV5-1	NA	TRBJ2-3	ASSHPASGSIATDTQY
TRBV11-1	few	TRBJ2-3	ASSLEAADTQY
TRBV28	NA	TRBJ1-2	ASSLGQGPFGYT
TRBV19	NA	TRBJ2-7	ASSIWQGSYEQY
TRBV28	NA	TRBJ1-4	ASQRQGNFLNEKLF
TRBV5-1	NA	TRBJ2-3	ASSGGLAGSTDTQY
TRBV27	NA	TRBJ2-7	ASSFLAGPYEQY
TRBV7-6	NA	TRBJ2-1	ASSLGLTEQF
TRBV20-1	NA	TRBJ1-1	SARGPTEAF
TRBV7-6	NA	TRBJ2-7	ASSLAPDYEQY
TRBV7-9	NA	TRBJ2-7	ASSGVGGDFGYEQY
TRBV7-2	NA	TRBJ1-2	ASSLEGTLPHT
TRBV10-2	NA	TRBJ2-3	ASSESSGGVDTQY
TRBV5-4	NA	TRBJ2-2	ASSYGTGQTGELF
TRBV7-9	NA	TRBJ2-7	ASSRTSGSEEQY
TRBV6-1	once	TRBJ1-5	ASIIGGTGTTQH
TRBV6-6	NA	TRBJ2-2	ASSYWTSENTGELF
TRBV5-1	NA	TRBJ1-1	ASSTEGANTEAF
TRBV7-2	NA	TRBJ2-7	ASSLESTSGVYEQY
TRBV6-1	NA	TRBJ2-7	ASSEPGLAGAEQY
TRBV9	once	TRBJ2-7	ASSPQGVTYEQY
TRBV4-3	NA	TRBJ1-2	ASSQVDRGSGYT
TRBV6-1	NA	TRBJ2-7	ASSGNRDYEQY
TRBV7-8	NA	TRBJ2-7	ASTLGTSGYEQY
TRBV9	NA	TRBJ2-7	ASSPRRQGGTYEQY
TRBV29-1	NA	TRBJ2-3	SVAMAGDTQY
TRBV28	NA	TRBJ1-4	ASTIWTGGRNEKLF
TRBV7-9	NA	TRBJ2-1	ASSFKLAGGPEQF
TRBV30	NA	TRBJ2-5	AWTDRRGAGETQY
TRBV5-1	NA	TRBJ2-3	ASSLIAGVGDTQY
TRBV6-5	NA	TRBJ1-2	ASSFRGGYGYT
TRBV5-1	NA	TRBJ2-3	ASSLVLTDTQY
TRBV7-6	NA	TRBJ2-5	ASSFQETQY
TRBV7-8	NA	TRBJ2-7	ASSLWEVGIYEQY
TRBV30	NA	TRBJ1-5	ACDRSNQPQH
TRBV27	NA	TRBJ1-1	ASSLAIRNTEAF
TRBV7-2	NA	TRBJ1-2	ASSLAAGGINGYT
TRBV27	NA	TRBJ2-1	ASSLGSGQGYNEQF